The T cell receptor beta chain described here comes from a study of blood T cell repertoires in COVID-19. The table came from immunoSEQ multiplex PCR; TCRdb's copy has only in-frame clones and leaves some out. The table records some 150,000 clones, 65% to 90% of them present only once. Germline V CDR1 and CDR2: LNHNV, YYDKDF (reference sequence). The CDR3 length is 15 residues. The germline V and J ends were trimmed by 8 bases and 2 bases, with 15 bases remaining between them. This chain connects TRBV15 to TRBJ2-2; D is unresolved. This receptor was identified in a man aged 65 to 85 with acute or convalescent COVID-19. The sequenced sample was peripheral blood. The CDR3 DNA is TGTGCCACCCACGATCTCGTGGCAAACACCGGGGAGCTGTTTTTT. Amino acid sequence: CATHDLVANTGELFF.